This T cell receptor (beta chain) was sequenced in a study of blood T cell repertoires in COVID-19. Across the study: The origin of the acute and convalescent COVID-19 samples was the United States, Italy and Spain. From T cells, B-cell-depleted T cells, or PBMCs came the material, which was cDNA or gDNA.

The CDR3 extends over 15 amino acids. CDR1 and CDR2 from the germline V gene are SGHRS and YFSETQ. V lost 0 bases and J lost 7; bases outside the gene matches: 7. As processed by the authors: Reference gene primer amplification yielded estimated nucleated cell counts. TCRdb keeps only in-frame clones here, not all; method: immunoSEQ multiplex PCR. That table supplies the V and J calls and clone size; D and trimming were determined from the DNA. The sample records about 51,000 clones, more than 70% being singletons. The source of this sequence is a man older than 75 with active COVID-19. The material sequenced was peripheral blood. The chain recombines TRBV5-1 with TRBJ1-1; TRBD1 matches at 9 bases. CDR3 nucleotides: TGCGCCAGCAGCTTGGCGACAGGGGGAACAAGTGAAGCTTTCTTT. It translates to CASSLATGGTSEAFF.